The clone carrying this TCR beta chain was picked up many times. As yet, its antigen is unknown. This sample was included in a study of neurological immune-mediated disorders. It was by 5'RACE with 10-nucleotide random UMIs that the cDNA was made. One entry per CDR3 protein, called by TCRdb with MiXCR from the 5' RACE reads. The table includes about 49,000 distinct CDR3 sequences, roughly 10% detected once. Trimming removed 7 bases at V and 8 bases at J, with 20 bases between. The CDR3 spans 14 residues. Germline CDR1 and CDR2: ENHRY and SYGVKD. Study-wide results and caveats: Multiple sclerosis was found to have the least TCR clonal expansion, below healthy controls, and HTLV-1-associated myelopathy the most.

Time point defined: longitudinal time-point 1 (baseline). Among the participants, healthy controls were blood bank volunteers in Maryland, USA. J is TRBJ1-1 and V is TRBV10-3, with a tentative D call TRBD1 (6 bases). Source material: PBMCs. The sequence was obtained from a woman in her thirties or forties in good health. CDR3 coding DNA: TGTGCCATCAAAAAGCGCGAACACGACAGGGAAGCTTTCTTT. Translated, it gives CAIKKREHDREAFF.